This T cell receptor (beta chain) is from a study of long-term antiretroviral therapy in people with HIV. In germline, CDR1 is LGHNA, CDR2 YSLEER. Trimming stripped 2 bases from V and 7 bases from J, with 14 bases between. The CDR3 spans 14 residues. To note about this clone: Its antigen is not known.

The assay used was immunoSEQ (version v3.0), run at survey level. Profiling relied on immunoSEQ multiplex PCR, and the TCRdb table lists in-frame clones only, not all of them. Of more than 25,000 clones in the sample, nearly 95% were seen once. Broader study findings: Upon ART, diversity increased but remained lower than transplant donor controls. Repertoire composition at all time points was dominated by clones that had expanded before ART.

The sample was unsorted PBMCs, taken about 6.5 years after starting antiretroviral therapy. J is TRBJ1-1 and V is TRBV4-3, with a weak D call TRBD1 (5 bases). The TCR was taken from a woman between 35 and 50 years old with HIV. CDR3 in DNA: TGCGCCAGCAGCCAAATTGGGACCGTTGGTGAAGCTTTCTTT. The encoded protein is CASSQIGTVGEAFF.